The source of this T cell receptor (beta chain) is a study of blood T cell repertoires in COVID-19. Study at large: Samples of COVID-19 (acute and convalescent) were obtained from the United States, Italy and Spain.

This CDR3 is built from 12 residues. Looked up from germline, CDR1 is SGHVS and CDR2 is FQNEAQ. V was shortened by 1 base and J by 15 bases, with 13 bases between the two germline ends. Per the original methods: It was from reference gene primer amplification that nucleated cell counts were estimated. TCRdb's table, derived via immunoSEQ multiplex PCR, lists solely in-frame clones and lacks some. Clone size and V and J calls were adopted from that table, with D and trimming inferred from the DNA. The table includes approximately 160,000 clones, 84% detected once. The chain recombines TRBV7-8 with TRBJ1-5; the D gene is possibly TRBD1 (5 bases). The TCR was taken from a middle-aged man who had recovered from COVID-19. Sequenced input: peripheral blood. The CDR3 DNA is TGTGCCAGCAGCTTAGTCACAGGCGTCCGGCATTTT. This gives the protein CASSLVTGVRHF.